The 20 T cell receptor beta chains below come from one sample, sequenced in a study of spatial heterogeneity in lung cancer. Study results and caveats: Expanded intratumoral alpha and beta TCR counts tracked tumor mutation counts.

No antigen is known for these receptors. The sample's time point: sample taken at primary tumor resection. TCRdb passed the 5' RACE reads through MiXCR, listing each CDR3 protein once. The table lists around 6,000 distinct CDR3 sequences, roughly 16% of them singletons. The sequencing here drew on lung tumor tissue, taken at surgery. All receptors derive from a male donor with early-stage non-small cell lung cancer.

This clonotype is termed medium-sized. This beta chain appears as a stray read in a library generated for alpha chains; its size is not informative. The rearrangement joins TRBV5-1 to TRBJ2-5, with D possibly being TRBD1 (6 bases). Per the germline V gene, CDR1 is SGHRS and CDR2 is YFSETQ. The CDR3 spans 15 residues. The V gene lost 2 bases and the J gene lost 1 base, with 12 bases spanning the gap. In DNA, the CDR3 is TGCGCCAGCAGCTTTACCGACAGGACCCAAGAGACCCAGTACTTC. Protein product: CASSFTDRTQETQYF.

This clonotype is judged medium-sized (0.01 to 0.1%). This beta chain was picked up by a library intended for alpha chains and is off target, so its count carries little meaning. V usage is TRBV5-6 and J usage is TRBJ2-7; D is possibly TRBD1 (5 bases). Trimming shortened V by 4 bases and J by 7 bases, and 15 bases separated the two germline ends. Germline V gives CDR1 SGHDT, CDR2 YYEEEE. The CDR3 loop spans 13 amino acids. The DNA for the CDR3 is TGTGCCAGCAGCCCAATATCAGGGCGGGAGCAGTACTTC. Encoded protein: CASSPISGREQYF.

This clonotype was found a few times. For a library built for alpha chains, this beta chain is a stray read; little rests on its size. The rearrangement uses TRBV6-1 and TRBJ2-7; TRBD2 aligns across 9 bases. Trimming took 3 bases from V and 5 from J; bases not matched to a gene: 8. Germline V gives CDR1 MNHNS, CDR2 SASEGT. The CDR3 loop spans 15 amino acids. Here the CDR3 reads CASSEVAGGADEQYF. The CDR3 DNA sequence: TGTGCCAGCAGTGAGGTGGCGGGAGGGGCGGACGAGCAGTACTTC.

This clonotype appeared many times. This beta chain is off target for a library built for alpha chains, so its abundance means little. The rearrangement joins TRBV20-1 to TRBJ2-7; 9 nucleotides align to TRBD2. Germline CDR1 is DFQATT and CDR2 is SNEGSKA (reference sequence). The V gene end was trimmed by 0 bases and the J gene end by 7 bases; junction bases not matched to a gene: 10. The CDR3 extends over 15 amino acids. CDR3 sequence: CSARERGLAYGEQYF. The CDR3 DNA sequence: TGCAGTGCTAGAGAAAGGGGACTAGCCTATGGTGAGCAGTACTTC.

This clonotype ranks as medium-sized. Within a library made for alpha chains, this beta chain is off target, and its count is uninformative. This chain uses TRBV5-6 with TRBJ1-5; D gene unclear. This CDR3 comprises 15 residues. V lost 0 bases and J 3 bases, leaving 10 bases between the germline ends. Per germline, CDR1 SGHDT and CDR2 YYEEEE. CDR3 sequence (DNA): TGTGCCAGCAGCTTGGGTGAGAGACTCAATCAGCCCCAGCATTTT. Translated: CASSLGERLNQPQHF.

Judged by abundance, this clonotype is medium-sized. This beta chain is an unintended read in a library built for alpha chains; its size means little. The J gene is TRBJ2-7, the V gene TRBV28; D is perhaps TRBD1 or TRBD2 (5 bases each). The germline V and J ends were trimmed by 6 bases and 0 bases, with 12 bases remaining between them. This CDR3 region has 14 residues. Germline CDR1 is MDHEN and CDR2 is SYDVKM. CDR3 nucleotides: TGTGCCAGCAGCTACGGGACGCGCTCCTACGAGCAGTACTTC. This encodes CASSYGTRSYEQYF.

Comments on this clonotype: Because the library targeted alpha chains, this beta chain is an off-target read whose size means little. The rearrangement uses TRBV2 and TRBJ1-6; D is possibly TRBD1 (5 bases). Germline values: CDR1 SNHLY, CDR2 FYNNEI. V shed 8 bases and J shed 5 bases, with 16 bases lying between them. The CDR3 has 15 residues. This chain's CDR3 is CASGRRGSDNSPLHF. The CDR3 bases are TGTGCCAGCGGTCGAAGGGGCAGCGATAATTCACCCCTCCACTTT.

This clonotype is medium-sized (0.01 to 0.1%) in the sample. This beta chain is an unintended read in a library built for alpha chains; its size means little. The chain recombines TRBV20-1 with TRBJ1-5; no definite D call. Trimming removed 0 bases at V and 3 bases at J, with 15 bases between. The CDR3 is 16 amino acids. The germline gives CDR1 DFQATT, CDR2 SNEGSKA (reference sequence). The CDR3 DNA is TGCAGTGCTAGAGATTTTCGGGTCTTATCCAATCAGCCCCAGCATTTT. Amino acids: CSARDFRVLSNQPQHF.

A note on this clonotype: This beta chain is off target for a library built for alpha chains, so its abundance means little. The chain joins TRBV28 to TRBJ1-5; weak D call: TRBD1 (6 bases). Trimming pared 5 bases from V and 6 bases from J, leaving 14 bases between. The CDR3 has 14 amino acids. Germline V gene lookup returns CDR1 MDHEN and CDR2 SYDVKM. The CDR3 DNA follows: TGTGCCAGCAGTCCCACCGCAGGGGCTCAGCCCCAGCATTTT. It yields the protein CASSPTAGAQPQHF.

This clonotype counts as medium-sized. Little can be read into the size of this beta chain, an off-target read in a library designed for alpha chains. This chain joins TRBV5-1 and TRBJ2-7; 8 positions agree with TRBD1. Trimming at V came to 4 bases and at J to 6 bases, leaving 6 bases not matched to a gene. CDR1 SGHRS and CDR2 YFSETQ come from the germline V gene. This CDR3 spans 13 amino acids. The CDR3 loop reads CASSSGQGREQYF. The CDR3 DNA sequence: TGCGCCAGCAGCAGCGGACAGGGTCGCGAGCAGTACTTC.

This clonotype was seen a handful of times. Being off target in a library aimed at alpha chains, this beta chain has a size of little meaning. V and J are TRBV7-2 and TRBJ2-3, with D maybe TRBD2 (5 bases). The V and J ends lost 5 bases and 1 base respectively, with 10 bases between them. The CDR3 has 14 amino acids. Per the germline V gene, CDR1 is SGHTA and CDR2 is FQGNSA. In DNA form, the CDR3 reads TGTGCCAGCAGCATAAATAGCGGCACAGATACGCAGTATTTT. Protein sequence: CASSINSGTDTQYF.

By frequency in the sample, this clonotype is medium-sized. This beta chain represents an off-target read in a library built for alpha chains; its size is of limited meaning. This chain connects TRBV7-8 to TRBJ2-5; D tentatively reads TRBD1 or TRBD2 (5 bases each). The V end lost 5 bases, the J end lost 2 bases, and 15 bases lay between the germline ends. This CDR3 comprises 15 residues. The germline CDR1 and CDR2 sequences are SGHVS and FQNEAQ. CDR3 bases: TGTGCCAGCAGCCCCCGGGACGCAAGTCAAGAGACCCAGTACTTC. This encodes CASSPRDASQETQYF.

Sample share makes this clonotype medium-sized. With the library built for alpha chains, this beta chain is off target and its frequency is not meaningful. The J gene is TRBJ2-7, the V gene TRBV6-6, with 10 bases that match TRBD2. From germline, CDR1 is MNHNY and CDR2 SVGAGI (reference sequence). The ends lost 7 bases at V and 6 bases at J; junction bases unmatched: 12. CDR3 length equals 15 residues. The CDR3 bases are TGTGCCAGCATTGACGAAGCGGGAGGGCCCCTCGAGCAGTACTTC. The encoded protein is CASIDEAGGPLEQYF.

This clonotype showed up just once. The library was built for alpha chains, so this beta chain is an off-target read and its size means little. The V call is TRBV27, the J call TRBJ2-7; 10 bases agree with TRBD1. The germline gives CDR1 MNHEY, CDR2 SMNVEV (reference sequence). This CDR3 is built from 14 residues. V gave up 5 bases and J gave up 5 bases; unmatched junction bases: 6. DNA for the CDR3: TGTGCCAGCAGTCCCCAGACAGGGGGCCACGAGCAGTACTTC. As protein: CASSPQTGGHEQYF.

This clonotype is medium-sized within its sample. This beta chain was picked up by a library intended for alpha chains and is off target, so its count carries little meaning. The chain combines TRBV20-1 with TRBJ2-7; D is unresolved. The CDR3 sequence is 13 residues long. Germline loops: CDR1 DFQATT, CDR2 SNEGSKA (reference sequence). With 0 bases removed from V and 1 base from J, the gap between germline ends came to 7 bases. CDR3 amino acids: CSAREWSSYEQYF. CDR3 sequence (DNA): TGCAGTGCTAGAGAGTGGAGTTCCTACGAGCAGTACTTC.

This clonotype is medium-sized within its sample. A library prepared for alpha chains yielded this beta chain as an off-target read; its size is of little meaning. J is TRBJ2-2 and V is TRBV5-1, with TRBD1 matching 7 bases. The CDR3 contains 13 residues. Per germline, CDR1 SGHRS and CDR2 YFSETQ. Unmatched junction bases numbered 1, after V lost 2 bases and J lost 6 bases. CDR3 nucleotides: TGCGCCAGCAGCTTCGGACAGGCCGGGGAGCTGTTTTTT. Amino acids: CASSFGQAGELFF.

This clonotype is labeled large (0.1 to 1%). As an off-target read in a library built for alpha chains, this beta chain has a frequency of little significance. The chain uses TRBV5-1 and TRBJ2-1, with TRBD2 matching 9 bases. The CDR3 is made up of 15 amino acids. With V trimmed by 5 bases and J by 6 bases, 9 bases remained unmatched. Per the germline V gene, CDR1 is SGHRS and CDR2 is YFSETQ. The CDR3 is CASRLGGAGGNEQFF. Written as DNA, the CDR3 is TGCGCCAGCAGACTGGGGGGAGCGGGAGGCAATGAGCAGTTCTTC.

To note about this clonotype: The library was built for alpha chains, so this beta chain is an off-target read and its size means little. The rearrangement joins TRBV13 to TRBJ2-3, with TRBD2 identical over 9 bases. CDR1 is PRHDT, CDR2 FYEKMQ, per germline (reference sequence). Trimming at V came to 0 bases and at J to 0 bases, leaving 1 base not matched to a gene. The CDR3 runs to 16 residues. This CDR3 is CASSLGAGGSTDTQYF. CDR3 nucleotide sequence: TGTGCCAGCAGCTTAGGAGCGGGAGGTAGCACAGATACGCAGTATTTT.

This clonotype was observed at least ten times. This beta chain is an off-target read within a library intended for alpha chains, so its frequency means little. The chain employs TRBV4-2 and TRBJ2-2; 15 positions match TRBD2. Unmatched junction bases numbered 7, after V lost 4 bases and J lost 4 bases. There are 18 residues in the CDR3. Germline CDR1 and CDR2: LGHNA and YNFKEQ. CDR3 sequence reads: CASSPRGLAGGGTGELFF. CDR3 nucleotides: TGTGCCAGCAGCCCCAGGGGACTAGCGGGGGGAGGCACCGGGGAGCTGTTTTTT.

This clonotype came up many times. This beta chain is a stray read from a library made for alpha chains; its abundance is not meaningful. The chain couples TRBV12-3 or TRBV12-4 to TRBJ2-2, with a weak D call TRBD2 (7 bases). CDR3 length: 14 residues. Trimming pared 4 bases from V and 5 bases from J, leaving 11 bases between. For the CDR3, the DNA is TGTGCCAGCAGTTCACAGGGACTAACCGGGGAGCTGTTTTTT. Translated, it gives CASSSQGLTGELFF.